The clone carrying this T cell receptor (beta chain) was detected ten times or more. Its antigen is currently unknown. Trimming left V 1 base short and J 5 bases short, with 11 bases between. Germline assignment: CDR1 GTSNPN and CDR2 SVGIG (reference sequence). There are 14 residues in the CDR3. Patients between 18 and 65 years old had hyperthyroidism, newly diagnosed and lasting under 2 months. In making diagnoses, clinical symptoms, serum thyroxine and TRAb, thyroid ultrasound and orbital computed tomography were all used. These data belong to a study of T cells in Graves' hyperthyroidism and ophthalmopathy. Findings and caveats of the study: From stable hyperthyroidism, ophthalmopathy was separated by a 13 V-J model.

Authors of the study amplified TCR beta CDR3 regions from RNA transcripts. A first-round RT-PCR of the TCR CDR3 used the HTBI primer set. TCRdb redid the calling of the multiplex PCR reads with MiXCR, one entry per CDR3 protein. The table lists 500,000 to 650,000 distinct CDR3 sequences, roughly 15% of them singletons, with roughly 14% in the top ten. Input material: blood. The gene calls are TRBV30 and TRBJ1-4; D is undetermined. The sequence was obtained from a woman aged 35 to 49 with Graves' hyperthyroidism. The CDR3 DNA reads TGTGCCTGGAGTGGAACAGCAGCGAATGAAAAACTGTTTTTT. Protein: CAWSGTAANEKLFF.